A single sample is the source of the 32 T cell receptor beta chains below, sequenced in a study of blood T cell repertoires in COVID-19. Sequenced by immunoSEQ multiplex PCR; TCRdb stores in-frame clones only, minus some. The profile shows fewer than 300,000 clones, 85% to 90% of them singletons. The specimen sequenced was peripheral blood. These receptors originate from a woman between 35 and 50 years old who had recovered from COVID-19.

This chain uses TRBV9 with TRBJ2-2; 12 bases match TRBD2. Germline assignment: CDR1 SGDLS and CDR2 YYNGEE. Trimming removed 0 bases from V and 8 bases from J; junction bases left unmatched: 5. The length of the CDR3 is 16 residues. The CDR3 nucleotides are TGTGCCAGCAGCGTAGGAGGACTAGCGGGATTAGGGGAGCTGTTTTTT. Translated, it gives CASSVGGLAGLGELFF.

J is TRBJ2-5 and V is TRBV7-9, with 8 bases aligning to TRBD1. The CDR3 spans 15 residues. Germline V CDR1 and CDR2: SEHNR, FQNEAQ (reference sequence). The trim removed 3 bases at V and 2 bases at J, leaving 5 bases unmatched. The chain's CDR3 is CASSFSTGAQETQYF. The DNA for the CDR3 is TGTGCCAGCAGCTTCTCGACAGGGGCGCAAGAGACCCAGTACTTC. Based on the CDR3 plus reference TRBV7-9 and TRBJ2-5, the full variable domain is DTGVSQNPRHKITKRGQNVTFRCDPISEHNRLYWYRQTLGQGPEFLTYFQNEAQLEKSRLLSDRFSAERPKGSFSTLEIQRTEQGDSAMYLCASSFSTGAQETQYFGPGTRLLVL.

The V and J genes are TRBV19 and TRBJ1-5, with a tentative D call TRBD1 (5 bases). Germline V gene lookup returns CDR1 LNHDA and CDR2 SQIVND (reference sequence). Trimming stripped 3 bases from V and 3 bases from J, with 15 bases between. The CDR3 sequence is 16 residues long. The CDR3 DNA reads TGTGCCAGTAGTATGGGGCAGGACCGCCTCAATCAGCCCCAGCATTTT. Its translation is CASSMGQDRLNQPQHF.

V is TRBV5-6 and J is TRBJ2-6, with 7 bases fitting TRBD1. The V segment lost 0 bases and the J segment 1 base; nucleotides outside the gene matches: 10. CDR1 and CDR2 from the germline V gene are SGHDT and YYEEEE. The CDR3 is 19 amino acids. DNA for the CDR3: TGTGCCAGCAGCTTGGAGGGGGCTGGCCCAGCATCTGGGGCCAACGTCCTGACTTTC. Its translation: CASSLEGAGPASGANVLTF.

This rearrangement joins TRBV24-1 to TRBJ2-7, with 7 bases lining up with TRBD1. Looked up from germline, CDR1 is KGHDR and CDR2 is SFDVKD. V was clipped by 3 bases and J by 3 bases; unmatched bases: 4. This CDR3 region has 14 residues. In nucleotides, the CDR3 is TGTGCCACCAGTGATGCGAACAGGGGCTACGAGCAGTACTTC. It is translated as CATSDANRGYEQYF.

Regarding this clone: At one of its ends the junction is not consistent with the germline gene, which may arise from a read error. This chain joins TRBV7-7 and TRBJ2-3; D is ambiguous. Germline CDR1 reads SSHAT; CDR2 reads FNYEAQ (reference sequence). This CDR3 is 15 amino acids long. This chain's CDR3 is CASSPVGSPTDTQYF. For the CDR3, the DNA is TGTGCTAGCAGCCCTGTTGGCAGTCCCACAGATACGCAGTATTTT.

CDR3 DNA sequence: TGTGCCAGCAGCACCGGGACAGGGGCTGCTCAGCCCCAGCATTTT. Amino acid sequence: CASSTGTGAAQPQHF. V and J are TRBV5-5 and TRBJ1-5, with 10 bases aligning to TRBD1. The V gene's germline CDR1 is SGHKS and CDR2 YYEKEE (reference sequence). This CDR3 has 15 residues. V dropped 4 bases and J dropped 6; count of bases not matched to a gene: 7. The complete variable domain, with remaining parts taken from reference TRBV5-5 and TRBJ1-5, reads DAGVTQSPTHLIKTRGQQVTLRCSPISGHKSVSWYQQVLGQGPQFIFQYYEKEERGRGNFPDRFSARQFPNYSSELNVNALLLGDSALYLCASSTGTGAAQPQHFGDGTRLSIL.

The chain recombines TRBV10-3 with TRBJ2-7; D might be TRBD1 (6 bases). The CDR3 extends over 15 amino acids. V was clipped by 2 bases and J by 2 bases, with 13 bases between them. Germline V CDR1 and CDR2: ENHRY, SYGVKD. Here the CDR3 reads CAISEGQGYPYEQYF. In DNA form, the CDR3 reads TGTGCCATCAGTGAGGGGCAGGGGTACCCCTACGAGCAGTACTTC.

CDR3 sequence: CASSPTGTGGNQPQHF. CDR3 nucleotide sequence: TGTGCCAGCTCCCCAACCGGGACAGGGGGAAATCAGCCCCAGCATTTT. The chain is built from TRBV18 and TRBJ1-5, with 11 bases matching TRBD1. Germline V lookup: CDR1 KGHSH, CDR2 LQKENI. The trim removed 6 bases at V and 4 bases at J, leaving 8 bases unmatched. The CDR3 spans 16 residues.

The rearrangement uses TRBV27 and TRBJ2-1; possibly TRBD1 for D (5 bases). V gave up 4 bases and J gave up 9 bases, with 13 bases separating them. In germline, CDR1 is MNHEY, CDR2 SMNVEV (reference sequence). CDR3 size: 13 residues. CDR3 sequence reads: CASSSPGPGEQFF. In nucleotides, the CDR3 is TGTGCCAGCAGTTCCCCAGGGCCCGGTGAGCAGTTCTTC.

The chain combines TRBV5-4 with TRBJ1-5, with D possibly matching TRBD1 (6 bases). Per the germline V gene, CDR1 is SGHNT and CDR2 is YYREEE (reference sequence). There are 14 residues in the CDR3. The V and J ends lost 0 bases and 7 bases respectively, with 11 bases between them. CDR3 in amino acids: CASSLAGAGQPQHF. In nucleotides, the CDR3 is TGTGCCAGCAGCTTGGCAGGGGCTGGCCAGCCCCAGCATTTT.

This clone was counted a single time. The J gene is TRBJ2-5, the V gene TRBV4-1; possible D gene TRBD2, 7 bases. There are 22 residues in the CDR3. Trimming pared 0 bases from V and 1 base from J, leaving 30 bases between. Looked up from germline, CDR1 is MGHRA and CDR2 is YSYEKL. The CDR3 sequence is CASSQEWVPGGTWGRPQETQYF. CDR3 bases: TGCGCCAGCAGCCAAGAATGGGTGCCGGGGGGTACGTGGGGGCGTCCCCAAGAGACCCAGTACTTC.

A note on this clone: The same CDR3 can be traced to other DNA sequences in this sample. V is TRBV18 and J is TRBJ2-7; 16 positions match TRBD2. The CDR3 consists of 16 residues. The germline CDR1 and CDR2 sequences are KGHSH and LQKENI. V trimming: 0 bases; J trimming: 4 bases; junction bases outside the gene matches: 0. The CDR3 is CASSPPGLAGGYEQYF. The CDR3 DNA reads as TGTGCCAGCTCACCACCGGGACTAGCGGGAGGGTACGAGCAGTACTTC.

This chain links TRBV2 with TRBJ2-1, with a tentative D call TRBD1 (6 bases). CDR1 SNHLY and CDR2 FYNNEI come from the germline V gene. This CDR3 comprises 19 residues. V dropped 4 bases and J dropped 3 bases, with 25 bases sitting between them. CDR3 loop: CASSGPPGTTQSGYNEQFF. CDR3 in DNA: TGTGCCAGCAGTGGGCCCCCGGGGACAACCCAGTCCGGCTACAATGAGCAGTTCTTC. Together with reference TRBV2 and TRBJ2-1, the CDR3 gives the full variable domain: EPEVTQTPSHQVTQMGQEVILRCVPISNHLYFYWYRQILGQKVEFLVSFYNNEISEKSEIFDDQFSVERPDGSNFTLKIRSTKLEDSAMYFCASSGPPGTTQSGYNEQFFGPGTRLTVL.

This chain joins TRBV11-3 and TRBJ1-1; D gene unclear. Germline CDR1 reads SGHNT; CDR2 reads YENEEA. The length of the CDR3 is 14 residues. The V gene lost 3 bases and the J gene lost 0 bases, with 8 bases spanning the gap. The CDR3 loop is CASSFALMNTEAFF. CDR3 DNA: TGTGCCAGCAGCTTCGCGCTCATGAACACTGAAGCTTTCTTT.

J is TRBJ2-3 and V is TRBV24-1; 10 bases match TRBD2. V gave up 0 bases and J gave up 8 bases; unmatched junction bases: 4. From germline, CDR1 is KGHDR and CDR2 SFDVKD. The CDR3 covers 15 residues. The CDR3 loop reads CATSDLLAGVGTQYF. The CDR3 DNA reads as TGTGCCACCAGTGATTTGCTAGCGGGAGTGGGTACGCAGTATTTT.

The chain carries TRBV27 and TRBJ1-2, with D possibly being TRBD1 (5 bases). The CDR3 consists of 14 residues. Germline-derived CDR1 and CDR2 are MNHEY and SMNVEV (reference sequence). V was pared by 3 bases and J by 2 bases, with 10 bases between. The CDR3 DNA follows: TGTGCCAGCAGTTTGGGGGGACGGAACTATGGCTACACCTTC. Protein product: CASSLGGRNYGYTF.

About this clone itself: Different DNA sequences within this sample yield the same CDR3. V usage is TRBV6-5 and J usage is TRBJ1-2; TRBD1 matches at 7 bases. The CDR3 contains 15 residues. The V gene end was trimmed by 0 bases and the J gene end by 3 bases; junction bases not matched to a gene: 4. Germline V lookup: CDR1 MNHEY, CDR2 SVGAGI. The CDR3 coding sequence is TGTGCCAGCAGTTACTCCGGTACAGGGGACTATGGCTACACCTTC. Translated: CASSYSGTGDYGYTF.

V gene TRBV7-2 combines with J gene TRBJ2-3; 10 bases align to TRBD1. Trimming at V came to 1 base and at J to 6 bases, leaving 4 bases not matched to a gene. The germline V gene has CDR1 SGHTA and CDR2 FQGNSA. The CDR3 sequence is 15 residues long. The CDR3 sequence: CASSLGQGAGDTQYF. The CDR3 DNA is TGTGCCAGCAGCTTAGGACAGGGGGCAGGGGATACGCAGTATTTT. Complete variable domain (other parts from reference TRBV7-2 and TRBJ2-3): GAGVSQSPSNKVTEKGKDVELRCDPISGHTALYWYRQSLGQGLEFLIYFQGNSAPDKSGLPSDRFSAERTGGSVSTLTIQRTQQEDSAVYLCASSLGQGAGDTQYFGPGTRLTVL.

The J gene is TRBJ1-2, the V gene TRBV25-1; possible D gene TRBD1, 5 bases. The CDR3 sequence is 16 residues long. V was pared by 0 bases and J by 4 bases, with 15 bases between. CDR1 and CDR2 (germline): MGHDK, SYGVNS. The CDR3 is CASSEYGGGRGYGYTF. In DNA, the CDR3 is TGTGCCAGCAGTGAATATGGCGGAGGGAGGGGCTATGGCTACACCTTC.

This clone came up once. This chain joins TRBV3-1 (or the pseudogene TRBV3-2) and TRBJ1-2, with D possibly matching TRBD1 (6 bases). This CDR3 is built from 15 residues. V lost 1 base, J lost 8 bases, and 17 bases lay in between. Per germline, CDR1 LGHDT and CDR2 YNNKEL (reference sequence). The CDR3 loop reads CASSQVPGRQGGYTF. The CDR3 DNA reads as TGTGCCAGCAGCCAAGTGCCCGGACGTCAGGGGGGCTACACCTTC.

As DNA, the CDR3 is TGTGCCAGCAGCGTGGCGGGAGGGGTCAACAATGAGCAGTTCTTC. Its protein product is CASSVAGGVNNEQFF. The chain carries TRBV9 and TRBJ2-1; TRBD2 agrees at 9 bases. The V and J ends lost 2 bases and 5 bases, in that order; junction bases with no gene match: 5. The germline V gene has CDR1 SGDLS and CDR2 YYNGEE. The CDR3 spans 15 residues.

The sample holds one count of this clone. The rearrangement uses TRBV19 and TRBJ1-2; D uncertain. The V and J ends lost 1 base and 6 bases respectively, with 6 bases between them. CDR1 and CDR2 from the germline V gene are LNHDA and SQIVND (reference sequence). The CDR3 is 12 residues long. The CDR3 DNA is TGTGCCAGTAGTATAGCGGAGGATGGCTACACCTTC. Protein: CASSIAEDGYTF.

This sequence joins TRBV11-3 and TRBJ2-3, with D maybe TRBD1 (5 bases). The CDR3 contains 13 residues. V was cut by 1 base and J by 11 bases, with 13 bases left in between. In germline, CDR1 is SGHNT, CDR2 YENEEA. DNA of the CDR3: TGTGCCAGCAGCTTAGGTGGGGTAGGGGTGCAGTATTTT. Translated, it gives CASSLGGVGVQYF.

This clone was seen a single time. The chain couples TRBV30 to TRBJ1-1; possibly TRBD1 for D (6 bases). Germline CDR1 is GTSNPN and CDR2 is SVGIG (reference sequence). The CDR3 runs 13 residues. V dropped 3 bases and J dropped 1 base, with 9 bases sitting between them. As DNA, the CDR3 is TGTGCCTGGAGCTTAGGGGGGAACACTGAAGCTTTCTTT. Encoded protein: CAWSLGGNTEAFF.

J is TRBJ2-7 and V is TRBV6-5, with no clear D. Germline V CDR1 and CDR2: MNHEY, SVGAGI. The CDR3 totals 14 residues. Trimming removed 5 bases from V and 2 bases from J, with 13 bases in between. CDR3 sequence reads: CASSPTTGPYEQYF. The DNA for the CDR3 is TGTGCCAGCAGTCCCACTACCGGTCCCTACGAGCAGTACTTC.

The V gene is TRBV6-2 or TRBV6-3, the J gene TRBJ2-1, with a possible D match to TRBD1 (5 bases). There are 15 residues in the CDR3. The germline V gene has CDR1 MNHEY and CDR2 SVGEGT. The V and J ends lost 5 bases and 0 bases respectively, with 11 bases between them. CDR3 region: CASSRQPGSYNEQFF. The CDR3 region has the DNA TGTGCCAGCAGTAGACAGCCGGGCTCCTACAATGAGCAGTTCTTC.

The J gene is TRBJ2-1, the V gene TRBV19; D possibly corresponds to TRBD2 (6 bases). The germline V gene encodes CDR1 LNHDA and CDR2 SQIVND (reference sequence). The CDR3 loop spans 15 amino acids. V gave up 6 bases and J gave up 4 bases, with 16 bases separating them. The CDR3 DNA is TGTGCCAGTAGACCGGCCGGGAGTAGGTACAATGAGCAGTTCTTC. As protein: CASRPAGSRYNEQFF.

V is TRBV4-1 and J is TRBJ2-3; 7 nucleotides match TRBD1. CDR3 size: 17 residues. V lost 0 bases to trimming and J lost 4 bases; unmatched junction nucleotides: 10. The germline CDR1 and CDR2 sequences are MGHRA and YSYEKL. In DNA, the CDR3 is TGCGCCAGCAGCCAAGAGGGGGCCGGCACAGGGGCAGATACGCAGTATTTT. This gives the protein CASSQEGAGTGADTQYF.

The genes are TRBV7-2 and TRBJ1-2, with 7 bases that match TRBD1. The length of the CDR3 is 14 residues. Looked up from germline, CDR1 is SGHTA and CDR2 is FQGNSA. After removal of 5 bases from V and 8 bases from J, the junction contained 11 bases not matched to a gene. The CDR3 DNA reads TGTGCCAGCAGCCCGATTGGACAGGCCCTGGGCTACACCTTC. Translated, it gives CASSPIGQALGYTF.

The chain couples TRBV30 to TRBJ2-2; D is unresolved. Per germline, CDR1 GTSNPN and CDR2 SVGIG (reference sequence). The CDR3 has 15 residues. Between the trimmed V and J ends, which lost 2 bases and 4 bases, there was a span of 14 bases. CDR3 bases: TGTGCCTGGAGTCACTCCCTCCCTTCCACCGGGGAGCTGTTTTTT. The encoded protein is CAWSHSLPSTGELFF.

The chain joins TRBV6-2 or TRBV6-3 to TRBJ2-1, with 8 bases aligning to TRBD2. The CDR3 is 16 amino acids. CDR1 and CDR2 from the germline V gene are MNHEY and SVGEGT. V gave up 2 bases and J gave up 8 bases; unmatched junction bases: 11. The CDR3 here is CASSYPASGPTYEQFF. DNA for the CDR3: TGTGCCAGCAGTTACCCAGCTAGCGGGCCCACGTATGAGCAGTTCTTC.